This TCR beta chain was recorded in a study of T-cell memory formation after mild COVID-19. Overall study: Clusters were largely donor specific. Notes on the study in general: Of the contracting clones, CD4+ ones lay mainly in CM and EM, and CD8+ ones in EMRA.

This clonotype was observed at least ten times. The target antigen is unknown. TCRdb passed the 5' RACE reads through MiXCR, listing each CDR3 protein once. The repertoire holds around 320,000 distinct CDR3 sequences, with around 15% as singletons. V lost 8 bases to trimming and J lost 4 bases; unmatched junction nucleotides: 9. Germline V CDR1 and CDR2: MNHNS, SASEGT. There are 14 residues in the CDR3. The V gene is TRBV6-1, the J gene TRBJ1-2; 8 positions agree with TRBD1. The specimen sequenced was PBMCs or a T cell subset sorted from them (not recorded which). The TCR originated in a man younger than 30 who had mild COVID-19 (a few samples of this study predate the infection). Cell type and time point are not known. The CDR3 DNA is TGTGCCAGCCACGTGGGGACAGGCCCCTATGGCTACACCTTC. Its protein is CASHVGTGPYGYTF.